A single sample is the source of the 22 T cell receptor beta chains below, sequenced in a study of molecular identifiers for immune sequencing clone quantification. Each CDR3 protein is one row after TCRdb ran MiXCR on the PCR reads. The table records approximately 670,000 distinct CDR3 sequences, around 20% of them present only once. The material sequenced was naive CD8+ T cells from blood, with Jurkat cell RNA spiked in. Subset denoted: FACS-sorted CD8+CD4-CCR7+CD45RA+ naive T cells. These receptors were taken from a human donor in good health. Some libraries in this study had Jurkat cell RNA spiked in.

There are a few counts of this clonotype. The CDR3 loop reads CAPGPSRGLGTNEKLFF. The CDR3 bases are TGTGCCCCGGGTCCCTCGCGGGGGCTCGGGACTAATGAAAAACTGTTTTTT. This chain joins TRBV7-6 and TRBJ1-4; weak D call: TRBD1 (6 bases). The CDR3 is 17 amino acids. Germline loops: CDR1 SGHVS, CDR2 FNYEAQ. Trimming removed 11 bases from V and 2 bases from J, with 24 bases in between.

The chain employs TRBV30 and TRBJ1-1; D not certain. The V gene lost 4 bases and the J gene lost 5 bases, with 11 bases spanning the gap. The CDR3 consists of 12 residues. Germline lookup yields CDR1 GTSNPN and CDR2 SVGIG (reference sequence). In DNA form, the CDR3 reads TGTGCCTGGAATTGGGGTGGGACTGAAGCTTTCTTT. This gives the protein CAWNWGGTEAFF.

The genes are TRBV12-3 or TRBV12-4 and TRBJ2-3; D not certain. V was clipped by 8 bases and J by 6 bases, with 24 bases between them. There are 16 residues in the CDR3. CDR3 in DNA: TGTGCCAGCGGTCCCCCGTCGAGGCCGGAAGAGGATACGCAGTATTTT. It encodes CASGPPSRPEEDTQYF.

Of note for this clonotype: A much larger clone differs by one base, so this may be a read error. The chain couples TRBV20-1 to TRBJ1-1, with 9 bases lining up with TRBD1. Germline loops: CDR1 DFQATT, CDR2 SNEGSKA (reference sequence). The CDR3 spans 15 residues. The CDR3 DNA reads TGCAGTGCTCAGATCGCGGGGACAGGGTTCACTGAAGCTTCCTTT. It encodes CSAQIAGTGFTEASF.

This clonotype was found many times. The V and J genes are TRBV5-1 and TRBJ2-7; D is unclear. Germline CDR1 SGHRS, CDR2 YFSETQ. V gave up 3 bases and J gave up 2 bases, with 9 bases separating them. CDR3 length equals 13 residues. The CDR3 coding sequence is TGCGCCAGCAGCTCGGTTGGTACCTACGAGCAGTACTTC. Amino acids: CASSSVGTYEQYF.

The genes are TRBV10-3 and TRBJ2-7; the match to TRBD2 covers 9 bases. This CDR3 contains 16 residues. CDR1 is ENHRY and CDR2 is SYGVKD in the germline V gene. V was pared by 3 bases and J by 3 bases, with 9 bases of the junction left unmatched. The CDR3 coding sequence is TGTGCCATCAGTGAAGGGACTAGCAAGGGTTTCTACGAGCAGTACTTC. Its translation: CAISEGTSKGFYEQYF.

CDR3 nucleotide sequence: TGTGCCAGCAGTTTGGAGATACGGCGAACTGATTACAATGAGCAGTTCTTC. Its translation is CASSLEIRRTDYNEQFF. The gene calls are TRBV6-2 or TRBV6-3 and TRBJ2-1; D ambiguous. Trimming left V 4 bases short and J 4 bases short, with 20 bases between. This CDR3 spans 17 amino acids. CDR1 is MNHEY, CDR2 SVGEGT, per germline.

This clonotype was observed many times. This chain joins TRBV4-1 and TRBJ1-6; 7 nucleotides line up with TRBD1. This CDR3 spans 20 amino acids. J lost 3 bases, V lost 1 base, and 15 bases had no gene match. Germline lookup yields CDR1 MGHRA and CDR2 YSYEKL. In DNA, the CDR3 is TGCGCCAGCAGCCAAGGGTTGCGGGACAGCACAACCCTCTATAATTCACCCCTCCACTTT. As protein: CASSQGLRDSTTLYNSPLHF.

This clonotype was counted once. The chain uses TRBV6-1 and TRBJ1-1; D remains ambiguous. Germline V gene sequence: CDR1 MNHNS, CDR2 SASEGT. Trimming left V 5 bases short and J 3 bases short, with 7 bases between. The CDR3 loop spans 12 amino acids. CDR3 loop: CASSHPDTEAFF. Here the CDR3 DNA reads TGTGCCAGCAGTCACCCAGACACTGAAGCTTTCTTT.

In the case of this clonotype: Since a much larger clone is just one base distant, this may be a read error. This rearrangement joins TRBV5-5 to TRBJ1-6; 8 bases map to TRBD1. From germline, CDR1 is SGHKS and CDR2 YYEKEE (reference sequence). The CDR3 covers 18 residues. CDR3 residues: CASSSTGQVSSYNSPLYF. Written as DNA, the CDR3 is TGTGCCAGCAGCTCCACGGGACAGGTCAGCTCCTATAATTCACCCCTCTACTTT.

This clonotype was counted a few times. This may stem from a read error, because a much larger clone lies one nucleotide away. The V gene is TRBV9, the J gene TRBJ1-1; D gene uncertain. This CDR3 spans 14 amino acids. Germline V CDR1 and CDR2: SGDLS, YYNGEE. V lost 2 bases and J 6 bases, leaving 14 bases between the germline ends. CDR3 in amino acids: CASSVSWFDAEAFF. The CDR3 DNA sequence: TGTGCCAGCAGCGTTTCTTGGTTCGACGCTGAAGCTTTCTTT. Supplemented by reference TRBV9 and TRBJ1-1, the full variable domain reads DSGVTQTPKHLITATGQRVTLRCSPRSGDLSVYWYQQSLDQGLQFLIQYYNGEERAKGNILERFSAQQFPDLHSELNLSSLELGDSALYFCASSVSWFDAEAFFGQGTRLTVV.

This clonotype was detected ten times or more. The chain joins TRBV30 to TRBJ2-1, with a possible D match to TRBD1 (6 bases). Germline assignment: CDR1 GTSNPN and CDR2 SVGIG (reference sequence). V was trimmed by 4 bases and J by 0 bases, leaving 13 bases between them. CDR3 length equals 15 residues. CDR3 nucleotide sequence: TGTGCCTGGACTCGGGACACCAGCTCCTACAATGAGCAGTTCTTC. Protein: CAWTRDTSSYNEQFF. Complete variable domain (other parts from reference TRBV30 and TRBJ2-1): SQTIHQWPATLVQPVGSPLSLECTVEGTSNPNLYWYRQAAGRGLQLLFYSVGIGQISSEVPQNLSASRPQDRQFILSSKKLLLSDSGFYLCAWTRDTSSYNEQFFGPGTRLTVL.

As to this clonotype: A single base separates this from a much larger clone, so it may be a read error. The V gene is TRBV18, the J gene TRBJ2-3; D is undetermined. This CDR3 comprises 15 residues. The germline CDR1 and CDR2 sequences are KGHSH and LQKENI. In DNA, the CDR3 is TGTGCCAGCCCACCAGACGACTCCATCACAGATACGCAGTATTTT. It yields the protein CASPPDDSITDTQYF.

This clonotype was detected many times. The chain combines TRBV12-3 or TRBV12-4 with TRBJ1-1; 7 bases line up with TRBD1. This CDR3 is built from 15 residues. The J segment lost 0 bases and the V segment lost 5 bases, leaving 6 bases of the junction unmatched. CDR3 loop: CASSPAQGMNTEAFF. In DNA form, the CDR3 reads TGTGCCAGCAGTCCTGCACAGGGGATGAACACTGAAGCTTTCTTT.

The chain uses TRBV24-1 and TRBJ2-5, with D maybe TRBD2 (5 bases). The CDR3 sequence is 15 residues long. Germline CDR1 reads KGHDR; CDR2 reads SFDVKD. The germline V and J ends were trimmed by 3 bases and 3 bases, with 13 bases remaining between them. CDR3 in DNA: TGTGCCACCAGTGATAGAGGGCGCGTTAAAGAGACCCAGTACTTC. Its translation is CATSDRGRVKETQYF.

The chain uses TRBV4-1 and TRBJ2-1; D gene ambiguous. The CDR3 covers 11 residues. The germline V gene has CDR1 MGHRA and CDR2 YSYEKL. The V gene lost 8 bases and the J gene lost 9 bases, with 11 bases spanning the gap. CDR3 DNA sequence: TGCGCCAGCGGCAAAGGCACTGAGCAGTTCTTC. This sequence encodes CASGKGTEQFF.

This clonotype has just a few counts. J is TRBJ2-7 and V is TRBV11-2, with 7 bases that match TRBD1. The CDR3 is 18 amino acids. The germline V gene has CDR1 SGHAT and CDR2 FQNNGV. After removal of 5 bases from V and 3 bases from J, the junction contained 19 bases not matched to a gene. In nucleotides, the CDR3 is TGTGCCAGCAGCCGACTTACCTATAGGGGGCCCGAAGACTACGAGCAGTACTTC. It encodes CASSRLTYRGPEDYEQYF.

This clonotype was observed many times. V and J are TRBV12-3 or TRBV12-4 and TRBJ1-2; D is possibly TRBD1 (5 bases). V was shortened by 3 bases and J by 8 bases, with 13 bases between the two germline ends. The CDR3 is made up of 13 amino acids. CDR3 sequence reads: CASSFWGIKGYTF. In nucleotides, the CDR3 is TGTGCCAGCAGTTTTTGGGGGATTAAGGGCTACACCTTC.

In its sample, this clonotype was seen a few times. The V call is TRBV19, the J call TRBJ2-5; TRBD1 is a possible D gene (6 bases). The V end was cut by 2 bases, the J end by 0 bases, with 7 bases between. The CDR3 has 14 amino acids. Germline V gives CDR1 LNHDA, CDR2 SQIVND (reference sequence). As DNA, the CDR3 is TGTGCCAGTAGTATACAGGGGAACCAAGAGACCCAGTACTTC. Translating it yields CASSIQGNQETQYF.

Only a few counts were recorded for this clonotype. The chain recombines TRBV27 with TRBJ2-7; 7 positions match TRBD1. CDR1 and CDR2 from the germline V gene are MNHEY and SMNVEV (reference sequence). After removal of 8 bases from V and 7 bases from J, the junction contained 11 bases not matched to a gene. This CDR3 contains 13 residues. The CDR3 loop reads CASSNRGKREQYF. CDR3 nucleotide sequence: TGTGCCAGCTCTAACAGGGGCAAACGGGAGCAGTACTTC.

V is TRBV6-8 and J is TRBJ2-3; 9 bases match TRBD1. The CDR3 is 19 residues long. From germline, CDR1 is MNHGY and CDR2 SAAAGT. V was pared by 4 bases and J by 0 bases, with 14 bases of the junction left unmatched. Here the CDR3 DNA reads TGTGCCAGCAGTTCGGGCTTTAACAGGGGGCCTCCTAGCACAGATACGCAGTATTTT. It specifies CASSSGFNRGPPSTDTQYF.

In its sample, this clonotype was seen many times. The genes are TRBV7-9 and TRBJ1-4; D is possibly TRBD1 (5 bases). Trimming removed 1 base at V and 12 bases at J, with 21 bases between. The CDR3 covers 16 residues. Germline V CDR1 and CDR2: SEHNR, FQNEAQ (reference sequence). The CDR3 region has the DNA TGTGCCAGCAGCTTAGACCCAAGACAGATTTCTACGGAACTGTTTTTT. Residues: CASSLDPRQISTELFF.